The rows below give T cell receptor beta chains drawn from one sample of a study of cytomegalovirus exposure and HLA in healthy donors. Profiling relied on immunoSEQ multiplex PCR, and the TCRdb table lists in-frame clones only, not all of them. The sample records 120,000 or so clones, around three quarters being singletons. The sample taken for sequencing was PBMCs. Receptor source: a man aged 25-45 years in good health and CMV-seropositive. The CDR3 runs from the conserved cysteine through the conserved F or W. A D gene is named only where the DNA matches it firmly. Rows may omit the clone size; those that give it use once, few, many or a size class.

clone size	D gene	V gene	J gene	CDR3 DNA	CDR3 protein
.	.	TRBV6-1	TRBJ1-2	TGTGCCAGCAGTGAATATCCAGACATCTATGGCTACACCTTC	CASSEYPDIYGYTF
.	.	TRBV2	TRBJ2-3	TGTGCCAGCAACGAGCCCTCTAGCACAGATACGCAGTATTTT	CASNEPSSTDTQYF
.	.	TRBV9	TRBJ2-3	TGTGCCAGCAGCGTAATGGGGCGGGGTGGCGGCACAGATACGCAGTATTTT	CASSVMGRGGGTDTQYF
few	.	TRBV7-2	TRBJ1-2	TGTGCCAGCAGTCCATTGGCTCTCAGCTACACCTTC	CASSPLALSYTF
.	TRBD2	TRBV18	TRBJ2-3	TGTGCCAGCTCACCACCACTAGCGGGGGCCGTAGCAGATACGCAGTATTTT	CASSPPLAGAVADTQYF
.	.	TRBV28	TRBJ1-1	TGTGCCAGCATGAAGGCAGGGTTGGTCACTGAAGCTTTCTTT	CASMKAGLVTEAFF
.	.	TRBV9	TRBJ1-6	TGTGCCAGCAGCGTAATGCAGTCTAGTCCCCTCCACTTT	CASSVMQSSPLHF
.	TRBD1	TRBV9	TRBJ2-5	TGTGCCAGCAGCGCGGGACAGGACTCAGAAGGGACCCAGTACTTC	CASSAGQDSEGTQYF
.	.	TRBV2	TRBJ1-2	TGTGCCAGCAGAAGTCCAGGGGATAACTATGGCTACACCTTC	CASRSPGDNYGYTF
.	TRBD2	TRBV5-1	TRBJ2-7	TGCGCCAGCAGCTTGATCGGGGGGGAATCCTACGAGCAGTACTTC	CASSLIGGESYEQYF
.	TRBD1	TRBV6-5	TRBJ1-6	TGTGCCAGCAGTGAAGACAGGGATAATTCACCCCTCCACTTT	CASSEDRDNSPLHF
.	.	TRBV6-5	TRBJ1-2	TGTGCCAGCGGCACGGGGGGGAGGTTGAACTATGGCTACACCTTC	CASGTGGRLNYGYTF
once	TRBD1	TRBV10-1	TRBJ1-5	TGCGCCAGCAGCGAGACAGGGCCCCAGCCCCAGCATTTT	CASSETGPQPQHF
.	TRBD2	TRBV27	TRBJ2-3	TGTGCCAGCAGTTCGGGACTAGCGGGGGGGCCGCGCACAGATACGCAGTATTTT	CASSSGLAGGPRTDTQYF
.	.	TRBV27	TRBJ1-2	TGTGCCAGCAGTTTAAAAGGTTCAGGTCGGTATGGCTACACCTTC	CASSLKGSGRYGYTF
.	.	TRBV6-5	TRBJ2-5	TGTGCCAGCAGTTTGACAGTTAAAGAGACCCAGTACTTC	CASSLTVKETQYF
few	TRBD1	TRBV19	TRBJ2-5	TGTGCCAGTAGTACGGGACAGGGGGCGTCGGGGGAGCAGTACTTC	CASSTGQGASGEQYF